This is a list of T cell receptor beta chains from one sample in a study of blood T cells in healthy people across ages. Using its own MiXCR run on the 5' RACE reads, TCRdb lists one record per CDR3 protein. The data hold about 590,000 distinct CDR3 sequences, with roughly 31% observed a single time. Material: blood. The origin of the receptors is an elderly woman in good health. The CDR3 runs from the conserved cysteine through the conserved F or W. The D gene is left open where the match is weak. A clone size is listed for some rows: how often the clone was seen (once, few, many), or a class if it is expanded.

j_call	clone_size	v_call	d_call	cdr3_nt	cdr3_aa
TRBJ2-7	many	TRBV12-3/TRBV12-4	TRBD2	TGTGCCAGCAGTTTAGGCGGGGGGAATATGTACGAGCAGTACTTC	CASSLGGGNMYEQYF
TRBJ2-3	many	TRBV9	TRBD1	TGTGCCAGCAGCCCTCGACAGGGTCAGGCAGATACGCAGTATTTT	CASSPRQGQADTQYF
TRBJ1-5	.	TRBV20-1	.	TGCAGTGCCCGAAGGGGGGCAGGGCAGCCCCAGCATTTT	CSARRGAGQPQHF
TRBJ2-7	many	TRBV6-1	.	TGTGCCAGCAAACGGAACAGGGAACCCTACGAGCAGTACTTC	CASKRNREPYEQYF
TRBJ2-3	many	TRBV6-5	TRBD1	TGTGCCAGCAGCTCCGGACAGGGGAGGACAGATACGCAGTATTTT	CASSSGQGRTDTQYF
TRBJ2-1	.	TRBV6-2/TRBV6-3	.	TGTGCCAGCAGACTTAGAGGAGAGCAGTTCTTC	CASRLRGEQFF
TRBJ1-4	many	TRBV20-1	.	TGCAGTGCTAGGTCGTCAGGGGCGGGTGAAAAACTGTTTTTT	CSARSSGAGEKLFF
TRBJ2-3	many	TRBV7-3	TRBD2	TGTGCCAGCAGCAGAGCGGGGGGTGTGAGAGATACGCAGTATTTT	CASSRAGGVRDTQYF
TRBJ2-1	.	TRBV6-1	TRBD2	TGTGCCAGCAGTGCCACTAGCGGGGGAGCCGGGTTGAATGAGCAGTTCTTC	CASSATSGGAGLNEQFF
TRBJ2-3	.	TRBV7-3	.	TGTACCAGCAGCTTAACTTTAACAGGTACGCAGTATTTT	CTSSLTLTGTQYF
TRBJ2-6	many	TRBV5-5	TRBD1	TGTGCCAGCTCACAGGGGACGTTCTCTGGGGCCAACGTCCTGACTTTC	CASSQGTFSGANVLTF
TRBJ2-2	few	TRBV9	TRBD2	TGTGCCAGCAGCGTAGGAAGCGGGGGGGCTGCCGGGGAGCTGTTTTTT	CASSVGSGGAAGELFF
TRBJ2-3	.	TRBV2	.	TGTGCCAGCAGGCCTCGGGGGGCCCTTAGCACAGATACGCAGTATTTT	CASRPRGALSTDTQYF
TRBJ2-4	once	TRBV12-3/TRBV12-4	.	TGTGCCAGCAGTTTTTGGGAGGCCAAAAACATTCAGTACTTC	CASSFWEAKNIQYF
TRBJ2-1	many	TRBV12-3/TRBV12-4	.	TGTGCCAGCAGTTCCCCCCGGGTGGGGACGGGCTCCTACAATGAGCAGTTCTTC	CASSSPRVGTGSYNEQFF
TRBJ1-2	.	TRBV19	.	TGTGCCAGTAGTCCCGGGCCTAGGAGAAGGGCTCAGAAGCATGGCTACACCTTC	CASSPGPRRRAQKHGYTF
TRBJ2-5	many	TRBV18	.	TGTGCCAGCTCACCAGCAGGCGCCGGTGTAGGGGAGACCCAGTACTTC	CASSPAGAGVGETQYF
TRBJ2-2	many	TRBV28	TRBD1	TGTGCCAGCAGACGAGACAGGGACACCGGGGAGCTGTTTTTT	CASRRDRDTGELFF
TRBJ2-7	.	TRBV6-2/TRBV6-3	.	TGTGCCAGCAGTTACAGGGGGGCAGGGCCTTCCTACGAGCAGTACTTC	CASSYRGAGPSYEQYF
TRBJ1-2	many	TRBV2	.	TGTGCCAGCAAGGCGGGGAACGGCTACACCTTC	CASKAGNGYTF
TRBJ2-7	many	TRBV25-1	TRBD1	TGTGCCAGCAGTGAATTTAGGGGGCGAGAGAGCGAGCAGTACTTC	CASSEFRGRESEQYF
TRBJ1-1	.	TRBV5-1	.	TGCGCCAGCAGCTCAAAGGGGGATAACACTGGAGCTTTCTTT	CASSSKGDNTGAFF
TRBJ1-2	few	TRBV4-3	.	TGCGCCAGCAGCCAAGATGAGGGGTGGGACTATGGCTACACCTTC	CASSQDEGWDYGYTF
TRBJ2-1	.	TRBV20-1	TRBD2	TGCAGTGCTCGCCAGGCTAGCGGGAGGAATGAGCAGTTCTTC	CSARQASGRNEQFF
TRBJ1-2	.	TRBV18	.	TGTGCCAGCTCACGTTGGACAGACGACCGTGGCTACACCTTC	CASSRWTDDRGYTF
TRBJ2-7	.	TRBV7-9	.	TGTGCCAGCAGCTTAGGGTGGACACACTACGAGCAGTACTTC	CASSLGWTHYEQYF
TRBJ2-4	many	TRBV28	.	TGTGCCAGCCGTACTTCCCGTCTCACTGACATTCAGTACTTC	CASRTSRLTDIQYF
TRBJ2-7	many	TRBV7-2	.	TGTGCCAGCAGCGTCAGGGACGGCTCCTACGAGCAGTACTTC	CASSVRDGSYEQYF
TRBJ2-5	.	TRBV2	.	TGTGCCGGCCTTCTTGATCGGGGAAAAGAGACCCAGTACTTC	CAGLLDRGKETQYF
TRBJ2-1	many	TRBV2	TRBD2	TGTGCCAGCAGTGCAGACGGCCTGGCGGGGGGGATCCCGAACAATGAGCAGTTCTTC	CASSADGLAGGIPNNEQFF
TRBJ1-2	many	TRBV12-3/TRBV12-4	.	TGTGCCAGCACCCGGGTCGAGCGGGGCTACACCTTC	CASTRVERGYTF
TRBJ1-2	many	TRBV30	.	TGTGCCTGGAGTGTACGGCAGGGGAATGGTGGCTACACCTTC	CAWSVRQGNGGYTF
TRBJ1-6	many	TRBV5-1	TRBD1	TGCGCCAGCAGCGGTGGGACAGGCCAAAATTCACCCCTCCACTTT	CASSGGTGQNSPLHF
TRBJ2-2	few	TRBV29-1	.	TGCAGCGTTGATCCCGGGACCCAGACTAACACCGGGGAGCTGTTTTTT	CSVDPGTQTNTGELFF
TRBJ1-1	many	TRBV7-2	TRBD1	TGTGCCAGCAGTTTAAGGACAGGGGAAGCTTTCTTT	CASSLRTGEAFF
TRBJ2-7	many	TRBV6-1	.	TGTGCCAGCAGTCTCGCATTCTCCTACGAGCAGTACTTC	CASSLAFSYEQYF
TRBJ2-1	many	TRBV7-3	TRBD1	TGTGCCAGCAGCGGGGGACAGGGTGCGTATGAGCAGTTCTTC	CASSGGQGAYEQFF
TRBJ2-1	.	TRBV20-1	.	TGCAGTGCTAGTTTGTCAGGGGGGCACAATGAGCAGTTCTTC	CSASLSGGHNEQFF
TRBJ1-2	many	TRBV10-3	.	TGTGCCATCAGCTCCAACTATGGCTACACCTTC	CAISSNYGYTF
TRBJ2-7	many	TRBV12-3/TRBV12-4	TRBD1	TGTGCCAGCAGTTTAGCGAACATTGGGACAGCCTACTACGAGCAGTACTTC	CASSLANIGTAYYEQYF
TRBJ2-3	.	TRBV7-3	.	TGTGCCAGCAGCTTAATTAGAGAAAGGGACTTACTCACAGATACGCAGTATTTT	CASSLIRERDLLTDTQYF
TRBJ2-1	many	TRBV7-9	.	TGTGCCAGCAGCTTCGGATACAACAATGAGCAGTTCTTC	CASSFGYNNEQFF
TRBJ2-1	many	TRBV18	.	TGTGCCAGCTCCGCGCGGGATGGCGGTGAGCAGTTCTTC	CASSARDGGEQFF
TRBJ2-1	many	TRBV4-1	.	TGCGCCAGCAGCCAGCCATCCTCCGGGACATCGGGGGTAAATGAGCAGTTCTTC	CASSQPSSGTSGVNEQFF
TRBJ1-2	many	TRBV4-3	.	TGCGCCAGCAGCCTAGGGTGGCGCGATCCGGCTTATGGCTACACCTTC	CASSLGWRDPAYGYTF
TRBJ2-7	few	TRBV5-1	TRBD1	TGCGCCAGCAGCTTGGGACAGGGAATCGACGAGCAGTACTTC	CASSLGQGIDEQYF
TRBJ2-1	many	TRBV3-1	.	TGTGCCAGCAGCCAACCGATGGGGGGGGCTTACAATGAGCAGTTCTTC	CASSQPMGGAYNEQFF
TRBJ1-2	many	TRBV6-5	.	TGTGCCAGCAGTCTCCTTCCAGTGAACTATGGCTACACCTTC	CASSLLPVNYGYTF
TRBJ1-1	many	TRBV18	TRBD1	TGTGCCAGCTCGGATAACAGGGGGAGGAGAAATGAAGCTTTCTTT	CASSDNRGRRNEAFF
TRBJ2-7	many	TRBV12-3/TRBV12-4	.	TGTGCCAGCAGTCCTCTGGACGGGGGAGGCGACGAGCAGTACTTC	CASSPLDGGGDEQYF